The clone carrying this TCR beta chain was observed many times. Antigen unknown. Unmatched junction bases numbered 9, after V lost 2 bases and J lost 0 bases. CDR1 is SGHTA and CDR2 is FQGNSA in the germline V gene. The CDR3 covers 18 residues. This sample was taken from a study of neurological immune-mediated disorders. The cDNA came from 5'RACE with 10-nucleotide random UMIs. Each CDR3 protein gets one entry after TCRdb re-called the 5' RACE reads with MiXCR. Among 50,000 or so distinct CDR3 sequences listed, approximately 10% were seen once. Overall study findings and caveats: Because no CDR3 amino acid sequences were shared across subjects by expanded clones, private repertoires were suggested in all groups.

The V gene is TRBV7-2, the J gene TRBJ1-4; TRBD1 matches 7 bases. Sequencing was carried out using PBMCs. This clonotype was obtained from a woman in her 40s with HTLV-1-associated myelopathy (HAM/TSP). CDR3 region: CASSLSWGTDSTNEKLFF. CDR3 DNA sequence: TGTGCCAGCAGCTTATCGTGGGGGACAGACTCAACTAATGAAAAACTGTTTTTT.